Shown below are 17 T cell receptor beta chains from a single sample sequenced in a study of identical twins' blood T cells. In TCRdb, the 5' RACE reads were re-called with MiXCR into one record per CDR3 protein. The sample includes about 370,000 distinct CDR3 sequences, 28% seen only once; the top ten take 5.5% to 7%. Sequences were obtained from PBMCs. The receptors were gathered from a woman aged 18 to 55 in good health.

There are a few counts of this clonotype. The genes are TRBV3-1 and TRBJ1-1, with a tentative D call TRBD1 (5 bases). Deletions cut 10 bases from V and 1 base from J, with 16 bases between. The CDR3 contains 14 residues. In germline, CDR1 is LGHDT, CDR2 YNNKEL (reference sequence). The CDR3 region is CANPWRGPNTEAFF. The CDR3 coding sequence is TGTGCCAACCCGTGGAGGGGTCCGAACACTGAAGCTTTCTTT.

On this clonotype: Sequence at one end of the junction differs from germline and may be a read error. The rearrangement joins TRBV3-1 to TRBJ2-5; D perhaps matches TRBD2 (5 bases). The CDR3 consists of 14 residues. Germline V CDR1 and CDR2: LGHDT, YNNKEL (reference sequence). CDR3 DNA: TGTACCAGCAAGGAGTCCGGGATTTCAGAGACCCAGTACTTC. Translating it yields CTSKESGISETQYF.

CDR3 in amino acids: CASSRGAFYGYTF. As DNA, the CDR3 is TGTGCCAGCAGCCGGGGGGCATTCTATGGCTACACCTTC. The chain joins TRBV12-3 or TRBV12-4 to TRBJ1-2, with D possibly matching TRBD1 (6 bases). This CDR3 contains 13 residues. Trimming stripped 6 bases from V and 4 bases from J, with 12 bases between.

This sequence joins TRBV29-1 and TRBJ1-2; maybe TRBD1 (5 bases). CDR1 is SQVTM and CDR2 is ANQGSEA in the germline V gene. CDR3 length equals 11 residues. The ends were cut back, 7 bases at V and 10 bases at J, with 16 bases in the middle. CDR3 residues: CSDGNGADYTF. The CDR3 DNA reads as TGCAGCGATGGTAACGGGGCGGACTACACCTTC.

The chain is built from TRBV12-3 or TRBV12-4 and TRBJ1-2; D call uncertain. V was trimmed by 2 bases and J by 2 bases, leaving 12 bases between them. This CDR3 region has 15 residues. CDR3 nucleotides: TGTGCCAGCAGTTTATTTGGTCGGGAAAACTATGGCTACACCTTC. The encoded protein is CASSLFGRENYGYTF.

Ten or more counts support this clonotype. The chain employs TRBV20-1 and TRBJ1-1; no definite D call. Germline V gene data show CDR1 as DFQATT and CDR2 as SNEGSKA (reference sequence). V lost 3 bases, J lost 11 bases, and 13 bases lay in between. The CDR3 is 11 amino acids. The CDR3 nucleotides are TGCAGTGCTAGGGAGGGCTTAGGGGCTTTCTTT. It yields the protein CSAREGLGAFF.

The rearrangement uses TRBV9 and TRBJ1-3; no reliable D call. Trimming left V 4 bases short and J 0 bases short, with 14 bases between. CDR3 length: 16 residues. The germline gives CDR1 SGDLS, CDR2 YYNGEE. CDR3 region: CASSPLGQNSGNTIYF. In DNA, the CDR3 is TGTGCCAGCAGCCCCCTTGGTCAGAACTCTGGAAACACCATATATTTT.

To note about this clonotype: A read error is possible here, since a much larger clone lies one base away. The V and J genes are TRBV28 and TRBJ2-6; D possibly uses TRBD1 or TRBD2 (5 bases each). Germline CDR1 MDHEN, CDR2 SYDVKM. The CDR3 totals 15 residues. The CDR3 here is CASSPPGSGGNVLTF. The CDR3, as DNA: TGTGCCAGCTCCCCCCCAGGCTCTGGGGGCAACGTCCTGACTTTC.

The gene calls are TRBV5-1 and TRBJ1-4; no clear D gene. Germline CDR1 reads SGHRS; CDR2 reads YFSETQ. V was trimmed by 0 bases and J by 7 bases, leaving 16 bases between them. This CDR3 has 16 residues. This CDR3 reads CASSLEGGGRSEKLFF. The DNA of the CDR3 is TGCGCCAGCAGCTTGGAGGGCGGCGGGCGCTCTGAAAAACTGTTTTTT.

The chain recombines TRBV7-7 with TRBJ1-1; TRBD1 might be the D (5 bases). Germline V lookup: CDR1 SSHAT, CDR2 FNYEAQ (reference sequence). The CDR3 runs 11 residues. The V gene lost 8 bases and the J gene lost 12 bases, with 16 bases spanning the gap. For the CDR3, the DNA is TGTGCCAGCGTCCACGGGGGGGGGACTTTCTTT. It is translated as CASVHGGGTFF.

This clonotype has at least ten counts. The CDR3: CASSIGTARAEQYF. The CDR3 DNA sequence: TGTGCCAGCAGTATCGGGACAGCTCGAGCCGAGCAGTACTTC. The J gene is TRBJ2-7, the V gene TRBV28; TRBD1 matches at 7 bases. The CDR3 length is 14 residues. Germline assignment: CDR1 MDHEN and CDR2 SYDVKM. The ends lost 5 bases at V and 6 bases at J; junction bases unmatched: 10.

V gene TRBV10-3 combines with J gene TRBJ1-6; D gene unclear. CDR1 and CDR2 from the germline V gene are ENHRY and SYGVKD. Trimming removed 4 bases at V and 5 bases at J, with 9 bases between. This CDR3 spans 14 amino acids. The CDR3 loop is CAISVNGHNSPLHF. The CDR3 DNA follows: TGTGCCATCAGTGTAAACGGCCATAATTCACCCCTCCACTTT.

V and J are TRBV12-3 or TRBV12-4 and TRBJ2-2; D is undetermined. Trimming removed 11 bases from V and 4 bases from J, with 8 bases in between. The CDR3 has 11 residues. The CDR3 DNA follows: TGTGCCGTTCTTAGCACCGGGGAGCTGTTTTTT. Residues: CAVLSTGELFF.

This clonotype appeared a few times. In DNA, the CDR3 is TGCGCCAGCAGCTTGGACGGTGGGGGTCAGCCCCAGCATTTT. Amino acids: CASSLDGGGQPQHF. The rearrangement joins TRBV5-1 to TRBJ1-5, with D possibly TRBD1 on 5 matching bases. CDR3 length: 14 residues. Germline loops: CDR1 SGHRS, CDR2 YFSETQ. The V end was cut by 0 bases, the J end by 6 bases, with 10 bases between.

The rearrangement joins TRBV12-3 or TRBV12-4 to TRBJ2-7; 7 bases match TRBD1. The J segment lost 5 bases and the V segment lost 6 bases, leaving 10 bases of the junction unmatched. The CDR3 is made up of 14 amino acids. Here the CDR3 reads CASSRDSSEDEQYF. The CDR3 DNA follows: TGTGCCAGCAGCCGGGACAGTAGTGAGGACGAGCAGTACTTC.

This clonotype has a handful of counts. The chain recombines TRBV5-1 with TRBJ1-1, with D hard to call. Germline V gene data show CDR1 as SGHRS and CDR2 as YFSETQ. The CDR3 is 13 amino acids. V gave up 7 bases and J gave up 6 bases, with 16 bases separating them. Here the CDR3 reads CASGDRTGAEAFF. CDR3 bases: TGCGCCAGCGGCGATAGGACTGGTGCTGAAGCTTTCTTT.

CDR3 sequence: CSASKGGVNTEAFF. CDR3 nucleotide sequence: TGCAGTGCTAGCAAGGGTGGCGTGAACACTGAAGCTTTCTTT. The chain employs TRBV20-1 and TRBJ1-1; D is undetermined. This CDR3 is 14 amino acids long. Germline-derived CDR1 and CDR2 are DFQATT and SNEGSKA (reference sequence). V lost 3 bases and J 0 bases, leaving 11 bases between the germline ends.